Described below is a single T cell receptor beta chain sequence and its context. The data belong to a study of cytomegalovirus exposure and HLA in healthy donors. Unmatched junction bases numbered 20, after V lost 5 bases and J lost 4 bases. CDR1 is MGHRA and CDR2 is YSYEKL in the germline V gene. The CDR3 contains 19 residues. 60 Vbeta and 13 Jbeta primers were used in PCR. The method was immunoSEQ multiplex PCR; TCRdb's version includes in-frame clones alone and lacks a portion of them. Here the sample spans around 71,000 clones, less than 75% being singletons. The sequence derives from a man in his thirties or forties in good health and CMV-seropositive. The sample was PBMCs. This rearrangement joins TRBV4-1 to TRBJ1-1; 9 bases are a match to TRBD1. The CDR3, as DNA: TGCGCCAGCAGCTCCAGGGTGGGGACAGGGCGGAATCGGAGCACTGAAGCTTTCTTT. Its translation: CASSSRVGTGRNRSTEAFF.